One and the same sample provided the 27 T cell receptor beta chains below, sequenced in a study of patients and donors after allogeneic stem cell transplantation. TCRdb re-derived calls from the RT-PCR reads in MiXCR, one entry per CDR3 protein. The top ten hold about an eighth of the sample, which has approximately 1,900 distinct CDR3 sequences, 12% to 15% seen once. The sample was blood, either unsorted or a sorted T cell fraction (not recorded which). The receptors derive from a human donor who was either an allogeneic HSCT recipient or a stem cell or donor lymphocyte infusion donor (not recorded which). It is not recorded whose cells these are; they may come from a transplant donor.

This clonotype is deemed medium-sized. The chain employs TRBV11-2 and TRBJ2-5; 7 bases map to TRBD1. This CDR3 has 14 amino acids. The junction had 7 bases not matched to a gene; V was cut back by 6 bases and J by 3 bases. Germline V gene lookup returns CDR1 SGHAT and CDR2 FQNNGV. DNA for the CDR3: TGTGCCAGCAGTTGGGGGACAGCAAAAGAGACCCAGTACTTC. Translation gives CASSWGTAKETQYF.

This clonotype was observed a handful of times. The chain combines TRBV7-6 with TRBJ2-3; D remains ambiguous. Per germline, CDR1 SGHVS and CDR2 FNYEAQ. V lost 5 bases to trimming and J lost 0 bases, with 6 bases between them. The length of the CDR3 is 13 residues. The CDR3 here is CASSPPSTDTQYF. CDR3 coding DNA: TGTGCCAGCAGCCCCCCAAGCACAGATACGCAGTATTTT. Using reference TRBV7-6 and TRBJ2-3 for the parts outside the CDR3, the full variable domain is GAGVSQSPRYKVTKRGQDVALRCDPISGHVSLYWYRQALGQGPEFLTYFNYEAQQDKSGLPNDRFSAERPEGSISTLTIQRTEQRDSAMYRCASSPPSTDTQYFGPGTRLTVL.

This clonotype was observed a few times. The genes are TRBV20-1 and TRBJ1-5; 10 positions match TRBD1. Germline V gene data show CDR1 as DFQATT and CDR2 as SNEGSKA (reference sequence). V trimming: 0 bases; J trimming: 6 bases; junction bases outside the gene matches: 11. The CDR3 has 17 amino acids. The chain's CDR3 is CSARDPSTGGGGQPQHF. The CDR3 DNA reads as TGCAGTGCTAGAGATCCCTCGACAGGGGGCGGAGGTCAGCCCCAGCATTTT.

V gene TRBV7-6 combines with J gene TRBJ2-3; TRBD1 or TRBD2 may be the D gene (5 bases each). Germline V gives CDR1 SGHVS, CDR2 FNYEAQ. Deletions cut 5 bases from V and 2 bases from J, with 8 bases between. The CDR3 runs 13 residues. The CDR3, as DNA: TGTGCCAGCAGCCCTGGGACCACAGATACGCAGTATTTT. It translates to CASSPGTTDTQYF. Combining the CDR3 with reference TRBV7-6 and TRBJ2-3 gives the whole variable domain GAGVSQSPRYKVTKRGQDVALRCDPISGHVSLYWYRQALGQGPEFLTYFNYEAQQDKSGLPNDRFSAERPEGSISTLTIQRTEQRDSAMYRCASSPGTTDTQYFGPGTRLTVL.

By its share, this clonotype is large. The rearrangement links TRBV15 to TRBJ2-5, with unresolved D. The germline gives CDR1 LNHNV, CDR2 YYDKDF (reference sequence). The CDR3 contains 15 residues. The V gene lost 0 bases and the J gene lost 2 bases, with 10 bases spanning the gap. The CDR3 protein is CATSRDPGRQETQYF. For the CDR3, the DNA is TGTGCCACCAGCAGAGATCCAGGTAGACAAGAGACCCAGTACTTC.

This sequence joins TRBV4-2 and TRBJ2-7; D perhaps matches TRBD2 (5 bases). V gave up 1 base and J gave up 5 bases, with 12 bases separating them. The CDR3 spans 14 residues. From germline, CDR1 is LGHNA and CDR2 YNFKEQ. CDR3 sequence: CASSQGGVGDEQYF. CDR3 nucleotide sequence: TGTGCCAGCAGCCAAGGGGGAGTAGGCGACGAGCAGTACTTC.

This sequence joins TRBV4-1 and TRBJ2-5; 8 bases are shared with TRBD1. CDR1 is MGHRA and CDR2 is YSYEKL in the germline V gene. Trimming at V came to 0 bases and at J to 4 bases, leaving 4 bases not matched to a gene. The length of the CDR3 is 15 residues. The CDR3 here is CASSQDAGGIETQYF. CDR3 in DNA: TGCGCCAGCAGCCAAGATGCAGGGGGCATAGAGACCCAGTACTTC.

This clonotype is medium-sized in the sample. The chain combines TRBV6-1 with TRBJ1-4; D is ambiguous. Germline loops: CDR1 MNHNS, CDR2 SASEGT. V gave up 4 bases and J gave up 6 bases, with 9 bases separating them. The CDR3 is 13 residues long. In nucleotides, the CDR3 is TGTGCCAGCAGTGTCGGGCAGGATGAAAAACTGTTTTTT. Translating it yields CASSVGQDEKLFF.

The chain joins TRBV6-2 or TRBV6-3 to TRBJ2-7; 7 positions agree with TRBD1. Germline V gene lookup returns CDR1 MNHEY and CDR2 SVGEGT. Trimming at V came to 2 bases and at J to 6 bases, leaving 10 bases not matched to a gene. The CDR3 spans 15 residues. CDR3 nucleotides: TGTGCCAGCAGTTACCTGCCGACAGGGTCAGCCGAGCAGTACTTC. This translates into CASSYLPTGSAEQYF.

This clonotype was observed a few times. This rearrangement joins TRBV2 to TRBJ2-1; D might be TRBD1 (5 bases). The CDR3 contains 15 residues. The germline CDR1 and CDR2 sequences are SNHLY and FYNNEI. Trimming stripped 1 base from V and 3 bases from J, with 10 bases between. CDR3 sequence reads: CASSEDSGIYNEQFF. The DNA for the CDR3 is TGTGCCAGCAGTGAAGATTCAGGGATCTACAATGAGCAGTTCTTC.

In its sample, this clonotype was seen a few times. The chain links TRBV6-1 to TRBJ1-2; TRBD1 matches 9 bases. Germline CDR1 is MNHNS and CDR2 is SASEGT. Unmatched junction bases numbered 1, after V lost 5 bases and J lost 3 bases. The CDR3 has 13 residues. In DNA, the CDR3 is TGTGCCAGCAGTAGGGACAGGGACTATGGCTACACCTTC. It encodes CASSRDRDYGYTF.

The rearrangement links TRBV6-5 to TRBJ1-2, with 9 bases lining up with TRBD1. The length of the CDR3 is 15 residues. After removal of 1 base from V and 5 bases from J, the junction contained 5 bases not matched to a gene. Germline-derived CDR1 and CDR2 are MNHEY and SVGAGI. The CDR3 protein is CASSYWDRVEYGYTF. CDR3 nucleotide sequence: TGTGCCAGCAGTTACTGGGACAGGGTCGAGTATGGCTACACCTTC.

In its sample, this clonotype was seen a few times. The J gene is TRBJ1-1, the V gene TRBV12-3 or TRBV12-4, with 7 bases matching TRBD1. J was trimmed by 4 bases and V by 7 bases; bases with no gene match: 6. The CDR3 has 13 residues. CDR3 sequence reads: CASTKGAGTEAFF. The CDR3 DNA sequence: TGTGCCAGCACAAAGGGGGCGGGCACTGAAGCTTTCTTT.

This clonotype is termed large. V is TRBV29-1 and J is TRBJ2-7; the D gene is possibly TRBD1 (5 bases). The V end lost 7 bases, the J end lost 5 bases, and 15 bases lay between the germline ends. The CDR3 runs 12 residues. Germline-derived CDR1 and CDR2 are SQVTM and ANQGSEA. The CDR3 sequence: CSATSGSDEQYF. Here the CDR3 DNA reads TGCAGCGCAACGTCAGGGTCGGACGAGCAGTACTTC.

This clonotype was recorded a few times. The chain couples TRBV5-4 to TRBJ2-3; D possibly uses TRBD1 or TRBD2 (5 bases each). V was pared by 5 bases and J by 0 bases, with 7 bases between. CDR1 is SGHNT and CDR2 is YYREEE in the germline V gene (reference sequence). The CDR3 has 13 amino acids. In nucleotides, the CDR3 is TGTGCCAGCAGTGGGGGTAGCACAGATACGCAGTATTTT. This codes for CASSGGSTDTQYF. Filled out from reference TRBV5-4 and TRBJ2-3, the complete variable domain reads ETGVTQSPTHLIKTRGQQVTLRCSSQSGHNTVSWYQQALGQGPQFIFQYYREEENGRGNFPPRFSGLQFPNYSSELNVNALELDDSALYLCASSGGSTDTQYFGPGTRLTVL.

The CDR3 here is CASSLLNQADPSPLHF. The CDR3 DNA is TGCGCCAGCAGCTTGCTCAACCAGGCTGATCCTTCACCCCTCCACTTT. The chain has TRBV5-1 and TRBJ1-6; D ambiguous. The CDR3 loop spans 16 amino acids. Trimming pared 1 base from V and 9 bases from J, leaving 17 bases between. Germline CDR1 and CDR2: SGHRS and YFSETQ.

This clonotype was detected a few times. The J gene is TRBJ1-2, the V gene TRBV27, with TRBD1 matching over 9 bases. The V segment lost 9 bases and the J segment 7 bases; nucleotides outside the gene matches: 3. This CDR3 has 11 amino acids. The germline CDR1 and CDR2 sequences are MNHEY and SMNVEV (reference sequence). CDR3 sequence: CASRDRVGYTF. The CDR3 bases are TGTGCCAGTCGGGACAGGGTTGGCTACACCTTC.

The chain couples TRBV11-1 to TRBJ2-5; D possibly uses TRBD1 or TRBD2 (5 bases each). CDR1 SGHAT and CDR2 FQDESV come from the germline V gene (reference sequence). Trimming took off 5 bases at V and 2 bases at J, with 9 bases between the two ends. This CDR3 contains 13 residues. The CDR3 here is CASSPEGQETQYF. DNA for the CDR3: TGTGCCAGCAGCCCAGAGGGGCAAGAGACCCAGTACTTC.

This clonotype is large (0.1 to 1%). V gene TRBV10-3 combines with J gene TRBJ1-1; D is possibly TRBD1 (5 bases). The V end lost 10 bases, the J end lost 3 bases, and 9 bases lay between the germline ends. Germline V CDR1 and CDR2: ENHRY, SYGVKD. This CDR3 is 11 amino acids long. The CDR3 sequence: CATREDTEAFF. The CDR3 DNA follows: TGTGCCACCAGGGAGGACACTGAAGCTTTCTTT.

The table lists this clonotype with a few counts. The gene calls are TRBV6-5 and TRBJ2-1; D gene ambiguous. V lost 6 bases and J lost 4, with 10 bases in between. The V gene's germline CDR1 is MNHEY and CDR2 SVGAGI. The CDR3 spans 13 residues. CDR3 amino acids: CASRAEGYNEQFF. The CDR3 nucleotides are TGTGCCAGCAGGGCCGAAGGATACAATGAGCAGTTCTTC.

The CDR3 spells CASIPGQEYNEQFF. CDR3 in DNA: TGTGCCAGCATCCCGGGACAGGAGTACAATGAGCAGTTCTTC. The chain is built from TRBV12-3 or TRBV12-4 and TRBJ2-1; 8 bases map to TRBD1. Trimming cost V 7 bases and J 4 bases; bases outside gene matches: 6. This CDR3 spans 14 amino acids.

The chain employs TRBV24-1 and TRBJ1-3; D gene uncertain. The CDR3 length is 11 residues. The germline CDR1 and CDR2 sequences are KGHDR and SFDVKD. With 6 bases removed from V and 4 bases from J, the gap between germline ends came to 3 bases. CDR3 loop: CATSQGNTIYF. In nucleotides, the CDR3 is TGTGCCACCAGTCAGGGAAACACCATATATTTT.

This clonotype was seen a handful of times. The J gene is TRBJ2-6, the V gene TRBV11-3; a possible D gene is TRBD2 (6 bases). Germline V CDR1 and CDR2: SGHNT, YENEEA. The V gene lost 5 bases and the J gene lost 2 bases, with 19 bases spanning the gap. The CDR3 totals 18 residues. CDR3 amino acids: CASSIGTAFFAGANVLTF. The CDR3 nucleotides are TGTGCCAGCAGCATCGGGACTGCTTTCTTTGCTGGGGCCAACGTCCTGACTTTC.

The V and J genes are TRBV5-1 and TRBJ1-2, with D possibly being TRBD1 (6 bases). Trimming removed 0 bases at V and 3 bases at J, with 9 bases between. The length of the CDR3 is 14 residues. Looked up from germline, CDR1 is SGHRS and CDR2 is YFSETQ. This CDR3 reads CASSLGQAYYGYTF. The DNA of the CDR3 is TGCGCCAGCAGCTTGGGACAGGCCTACTATGGCTACACCTTC.

The rearrangement joins TRBV20-1 to TRBJ2-6; unclear D gene. Trimming took 6 bases from V and 1 from J, leaving 7 bases between them. The length of the CDR3 is 13 residues. CDR1 and CDR2 (germline): DFQATT, SNEGSKA (reference sequence). CDR3 sequence reads: CSAYKSGANVLTF. The CDR3 bases are TGCAGTGCATACAAGTCTGGGGCCAACGTCCTGACTTTC.

This clonotype was counted only a few times. The gene calls are TRBV29-1 and TRBJ2-3; 7 positions agree with TRBD2. Unmatched junction bases numbered 6, after V lost 0 bases and J lost 0 bases. Germline CDR1 is SQVTM and CDR2 is ANQGSEA. The CDR3 has 16 amino acids. The CDR3 DNA is TGCAGCGTTGAAGATGTAGACGGGGGGAGCACAGATACGCAGTATTTT. Amino acid sequence: CSVEDVDGGSTDTQYF.

This clonotype is medium-sized by share. The chain combines TRBV9 with TRBJ2-7; D call uncertain. This CDR3 spans 14 amino acids. Germline assignment: CDR1 SGDLS and CDR2 YYNGEE. The V end lost 0 bases, the J end lost 6 bases, and 13 bases lay between the germline ends. The chain's CDR3 is CASSVGRTHSEQYF. The CDR3 DNA is TGTGCCAGCAGCGTAGGAAGGACCCACAGCGAGCAGTACTTC.